This TCR beta chain was profiled in a study of identical twins. TCRdb fed the 5' RACE reads into MiXCR, producing one record per CDR3 protein. The sample lists approximately 500,000 distinct CDR3 sequences, 20% to 25% occurring once. This clonotype occurred many times. V shed 3 bases and J shed 2 bases, with 13 bases lying between them. The CDR3 runs 14 residues. Germline loops: CDR1 DFQATT, CDR2 SNEGSKA (reference sequence). The sample also formed part of further work on T cells expressing NK-cell markers.

The sequence came from a young woman in good health. V gene TRBV20-1 combines with J gene TRBJ1-1; no reliable D call. The sequenced material came from CD4+ T cells sorted from blood. This CDR3 is CSARDRVVNTEAFF. The CDR3, as DNA: TGCAGTGCTAGGGATCGGGTAGTTAACACTGAAGCTTTCTTT.